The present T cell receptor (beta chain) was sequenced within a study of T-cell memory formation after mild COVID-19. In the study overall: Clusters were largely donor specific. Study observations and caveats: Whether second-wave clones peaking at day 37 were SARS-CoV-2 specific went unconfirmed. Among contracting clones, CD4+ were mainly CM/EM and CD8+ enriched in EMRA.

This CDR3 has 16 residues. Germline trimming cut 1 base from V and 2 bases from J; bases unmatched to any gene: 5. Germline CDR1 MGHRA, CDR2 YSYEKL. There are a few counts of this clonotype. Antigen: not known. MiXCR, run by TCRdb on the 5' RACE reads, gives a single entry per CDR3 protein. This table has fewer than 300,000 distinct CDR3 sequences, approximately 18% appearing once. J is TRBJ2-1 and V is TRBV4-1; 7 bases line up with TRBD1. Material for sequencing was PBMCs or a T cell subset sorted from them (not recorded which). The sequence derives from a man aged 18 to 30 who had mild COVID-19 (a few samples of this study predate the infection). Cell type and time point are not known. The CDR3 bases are TGCGCCAGCAGCCAAGTCTTGGACAGGACCTACAATGAGCAGTTCTTC. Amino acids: CASSQVLDRTYNEQFF.